The 8 T cell receptor beta chains given below trace back to one sample, sequenced in a study of T cells in localized non-small cell lung cancer. Measured with immunoSEQ multiplex PCR; TCRdb has only the in-frame clones, and not every one. The sample lists fewer than 30,000 clones, around 87% occurring once. This sample comprised PBMCs, obtained before any cancer treatment. The receptors derive from a man between 40 and 70 years old with stage II lung adenocarcinoma.

The chain links TRBV9 to TRBJ1-6; TRBD1 agrees at 9 bases. V lost 0 bases, J lost 9 bases, and 10 bases stayed unmatched. CDR3 length equals 17 residues. From germline, CDR1 is SGDLS and CDR2 YYNGEE. This CDR3 reads CASSVGLPGQGFSPLHF. CDR3 in DNA: TGTGCCAGCAGCGTAGGACTTCCGGGACAGGGTTTTTCACCCCTCCACTTT.

V gene TRBV4-2 combines with J gene TRBJ2-1, with 7 bases aligning to TRBD1. CDR1 is LGHNA and CDR2 is YNFKEQ in the germline V gene. The J segment lost 12 bases and the V segment lost 1 base, leaving 9 bases of the junction unmatched. The CDR3 is 14 residues long. The CDR3 DNA sequence: TGTGCCAGCAGCCAAGCTAGACAGGGATGGGGGCAGTTCTTC. Translating gives CASSQARQGWGQFF.

The V call is TRBV6-5, the J call TRBJ2-7; 9 bases fit TRBD1. Trimming cost V 5 bases and J 4 bases; bases outside gene matches: 9. This CDR3 comprises 15 residues. Germline CDR1 reads MNHEY; CDR2 reads SVGAGI. DNA of the CDR3: TGTGCCAGCAGTCCAGACGGGACAGGGATTTACGAGCAGTACTTC. This translates into CASSPDGTGIYEQYF.

The chain links TRBV7-9 to TRBJ1-5; D gene unclear. Germline V CDR1 and CDR2: SEHNR, FQNEAQ (reference sequence). This CDR3 comprises 14 residues. The V end was cut by 0 bases, the J end by 5 bases, with 8 bases between. In nucleotides, the CDR3 is TGTGCCAGCAGCTTAGCTAGGGAAGATCAGCCCCAGCATTTT. Protein product: CASSLAREDQPQHF.

V is TRBV30 and J is TRBJ1-1; D gene unclear. The V end lost 4 bases, the J end lost 8 bases, and 14 bases lay between the germline ends. This CDR3 has 12 amino acids. The V gene's germline CDR1 is GTSNPN and CDR2 SVGIG (reference sequence). CDR3 sequence: CAWNFPGGEAFF. The CDR3 DNA follows: TGTGCCTGGAACTTCCCGGGTGGGGAAGCTTTCTTT.

The rearrangement links TRBV6-6 to TRBJ1-5; D might be TRBD1 (5 bases). CDR1 and CDR2 (germline): MNHNY, SVGAGI (reference sequence). Trimming took off 0 bases at V and 3 bases at J, with 9 bases between the two ends. This CDR3 region has 15 residues. The CDR3 is CASSYSRQYNQPQHF. The CDR3 nucleotides are TGTGCCAGCAGTTACTCGAGACAGTACAATCAGCCCCAGCATTTT.

The chain carries TRBV5-1 and TRBJ2-1; TRBD2 matches at 7 bases. Germline CDR1 and CDR2: SGHRS and YFSETQ. CDR3 length: 14 amino acids. The ends lost 4 bases at V and 8 bases at J; junction bases unmatched: 9. The CDR3 coding sequence is TGCGCCAGCAGCCAAGGGAGGGGTCAGGATGAGCAGTTCTTC. As protein: CASSQGRGQDEQFF.

This rearrangement joins TRBV19 to TRBJ1-4; the D is unclear. CDR3 length: 15 residues. CDR1 LNHDA and CDR2 SQIVND come from the germline V gene (reference sequence). V shed 6 bases and J shed 8 bases, with 19 bases lying between them. The CDR3 reads CASSPDGLLGEKLFF. The CDR3 bases are TGTGCCAGTAGCCCGGACGGACTATTGGGCGAAAAACTGTTTTTT.